This T cell receptor beta chain appears in the sequencing data of a study of molecular identifiers for immune sequencing clone quantification. On this clonotype itself: Its antigen is not known.

Study observations and caveats: Effector cells had over 98% of their molecules in clones above 20 RNA copies, while naive cells had under 1%. Sizes of clones that are highly expanded could be underestimated (if identical TCR molecules share a barcode).

For bulk TCR libraries, previously described methods and listed TCR primers were used. TCRdb re-called the PCR reads through MiXCR, storing one row per CDR3 protein. The repertoire consists of about 640,000 distinct CDR3 sequences, with just under 20% occurring once and the leading ten covering around 0.9%. The sequence was obtained from a human donor in good health. Some libraries in this study had Jurkat cell RNA spiked in. The sequencing input was naive CD8+ T cells from blood, with Jurkat cell RNA spiked in. Specified subset: FACS-sorted CD8+CD4-CCR7+CD45RA+ naive T cells.

The CDR3 sequence: CASSQERFREQYF. The CDR3 DNA follows: TGCGCCAGCAGCCAAGAAAGGTTCAGAGAGCAGTACTTC. The chain has TRBV4-3 and TRBJ2-7; no clear D gene. V dropped 0 bases and J dropped 7 bases, with 10 bases sitting between them. This CDR3 has 13 residues. In germline, CDR1 is LGHNA, CDR2 YSLEER.